These T cell receptor beta chains were read from a single sample in a study of T cells in Graves' hyperthyroidism and ophthalmopathy. TCRdb re-analysed the multiplex PCR reads in MiXCR, keeping a single row per CDR3 protein. Altogether about 320,000 distinct CDR3 sequences are present, roughly 15% being singletons, with the ten largest covering roughly 31%. Sequenced input: blood. The receptors stem from a man under 40 with Graves' hyperthyroidism. Each CDR3 is given with its conserved first and last residue.

j_call v_call cdr3_aa
TRBJ2-5 TRBV12-3/TRBV12-4 CASSVGLAGTQYF
TRBJ2-7 TRBV18 CASSPPSGRGSYEQYF
TRBJ1-1 TRBV5-1 CASSPDGEMNTEAFF
TRBJ2-7 TRBV6-2/TRBV6-3 CASSGAAYEQYF
TRBJ2-2 TRBV27 CASTPPGSLLANTGELFF
TRBJ2-2 TRBV24-1 CATLGSTGELFF
TRBJ2-7 TRBV28 CASSFQAYEQYF
TRBJ1-5 TRBV30 CAWSDRLAPNQPQHF
TRBJ2-2 TRBV5-8 CASSLGGTINTGELFF
TRBJ2-7 TRBV5-1 CASSAESGTVSYEQYF
TRBJ2-2 TRBV18 CASSPGTGWRFAGELFF
TRBJ1-6 TRBV5-1 CASGTGNSPLHF
TRBJ1-1 TRBV12-3/TRBV12-4 CASTLTGYTEAFF
TRBJ2-2 TRBV2 CASSYDRGRDTGELFF
TRBJ2-5 TRBV5-5 CASSLVTTRETQYF
TRBJ2-5 TRBV6-1 CASRLLAGWQETQYF
TRBJ2-3 TRBV18 CASSPPSQGSFADTQYF
TRBJ2-7 TRBV20-1 CSAIQGAKSYEQYF
TRBJ2-1 TRBV12-3/TRBV12-4 CASSPPLGEMGYNEQFF
TRBJ1-6 TRBV11-2 CASSLDGRRSPLHF
TRBJ2-3 TRBV24-1 CATSDPTPGQGTDTQYF
TRBJ2-2 TRBV27 CASSLIGGTGELFF
TRBJ1-6 TRBV5-6 CASSPGRDRVDSPLHF
TRBJ1-5 TRBV20-1 CSARINAGPDQPQHF
TRBJ2-1 TRBV5-1 CASSLGRDRCYEQFF
TRBJ2-2 TRBV5-1 CASSFGDNTGELFF
TRBJ2-6 TRBV6-1 CASSPNVIGTGKSGANVLTF
TRBJ1-2 TRBV9 CASSSSPSRTGLYGYTF
TRBJ1-4 TRBV25-1 CATKTGANEKLFF
TRBJ2-2 TRBV10-3 CAIGGGAGELFF
TRBJ2-4 TRBV28 CASSPWQGTGAKNIQYF
TRBJ2-3 TRBV30 CAWSSGRGDTQYF
TRBJ2-3 TRBV4-1 CASSQRTSGRSSTDTQYF
TRBJ2-1 TRBV7-9 CASSFSGNEQFF
TRBJ2-1 TRBV3-1 CASSQAPGTGGDEQFF
TRBJ2-3 TRBV25-1 CASRQTSTDTQYF
TRBJ1-1 TRBV2 CASSEGRGVKAFF
TRBJ2-7 TRBV28 CASKREGHSYEQYF
TRBJ2-3 TRBV11-2 CASSLDQGTQYF
TRBJ2-7 TRBV5-4 CASSSPGRLHEQYF
TRBJ1-5 TRBV19 CASSPRDRWANQPQHF